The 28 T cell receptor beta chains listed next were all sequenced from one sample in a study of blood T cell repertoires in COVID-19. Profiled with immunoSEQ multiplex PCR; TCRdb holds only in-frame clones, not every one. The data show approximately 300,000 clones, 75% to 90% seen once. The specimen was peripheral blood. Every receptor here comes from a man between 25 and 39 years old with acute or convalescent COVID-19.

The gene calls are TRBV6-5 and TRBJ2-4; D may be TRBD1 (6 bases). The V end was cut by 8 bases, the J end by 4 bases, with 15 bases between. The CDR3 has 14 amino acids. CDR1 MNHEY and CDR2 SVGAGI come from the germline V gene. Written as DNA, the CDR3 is TGTGCCAGCGCCCCAGACAGGAGAAAAAACATTCAGTACTTC. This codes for CASAPDRRKNIQYF.

CDR3 sequence reads: CASSEPRIGGNTIYF. The DNA of the CDR3 is TGCGCCAGCAGTGAGCCGCGGATTGGCGGAAACACCATATATTTT. The V gene is TRBV10-2, the J gene TRBJ1-3; D is uncertain. The germline V gene encodes CDR1 WSHSY and CDR2 SAAADI. The V end was cut by 2 bases, the J end by 4 bases, with 12 bases between. The CDR3 extends over 15 amino acids.

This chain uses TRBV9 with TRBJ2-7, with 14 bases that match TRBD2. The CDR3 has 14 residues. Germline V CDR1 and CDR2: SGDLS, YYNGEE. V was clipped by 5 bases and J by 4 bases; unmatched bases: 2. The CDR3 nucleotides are TGTGCCAGCAGTAGGACTAGCGGGGGGTACGAGCAGTACTTC. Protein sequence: CASSRTSGGYEQYF.

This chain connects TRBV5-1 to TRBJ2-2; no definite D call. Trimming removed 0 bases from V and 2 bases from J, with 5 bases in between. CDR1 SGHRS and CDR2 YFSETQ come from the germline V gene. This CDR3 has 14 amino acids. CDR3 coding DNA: TGCGCCAGCAGCTTGGGGCCTAACACCGGGGAGCTGTTTTTT. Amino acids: CASSLGPNTGELFF.

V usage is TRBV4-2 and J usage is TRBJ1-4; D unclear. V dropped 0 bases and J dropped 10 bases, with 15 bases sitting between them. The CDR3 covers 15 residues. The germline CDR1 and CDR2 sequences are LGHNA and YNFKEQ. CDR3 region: CASSQDLTGEGKLFF. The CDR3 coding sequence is TGTGCCAGCAGCCAAGATTTGACGGGCGAGGGAAAACTGTTTTTT.

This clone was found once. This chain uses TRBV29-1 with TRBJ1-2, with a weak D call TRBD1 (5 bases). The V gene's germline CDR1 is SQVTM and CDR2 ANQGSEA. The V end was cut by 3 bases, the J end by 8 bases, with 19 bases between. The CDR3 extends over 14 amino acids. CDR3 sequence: CSVEETVKVTGYTF. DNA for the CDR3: TGCAGCGTTGAGGAGACAGTGAAGGTGACGGGCTACACCTTC.

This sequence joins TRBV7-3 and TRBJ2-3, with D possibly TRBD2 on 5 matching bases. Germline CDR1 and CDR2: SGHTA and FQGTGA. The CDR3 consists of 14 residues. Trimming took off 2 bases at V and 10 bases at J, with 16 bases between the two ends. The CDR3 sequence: CASSLGSSGNPQYF. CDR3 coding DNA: TGTGCCAGCAGCTTAGGTTCGTCCGGGAATCCGCAGTATTTT.

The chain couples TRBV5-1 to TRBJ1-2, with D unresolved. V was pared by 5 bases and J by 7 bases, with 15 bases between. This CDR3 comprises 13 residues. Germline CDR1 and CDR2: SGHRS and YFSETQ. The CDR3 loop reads CASSQDYGSGYTF. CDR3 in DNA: TGCGCCAGCAGTCAGGACTACGGAAGTGGCTACACCTTC.

CDR3 nucleotide sequence: TGTGCCTGGACCACGGGACAGGGGAATCAGCCCCAGCATTTT. It translates to CAWTTGQGNQPQHF. The chain recombines TRBV30 with TRBJ1-5, with 10 bases lining up with TRBD1. Germline V gives CDR1 GTSNPN, CDR2 SVGIG (reference sequence). The CDR3 extends over 14 amino acids. J lost 4 bases, V lost 4 bases, and 4 bases had no gene match.

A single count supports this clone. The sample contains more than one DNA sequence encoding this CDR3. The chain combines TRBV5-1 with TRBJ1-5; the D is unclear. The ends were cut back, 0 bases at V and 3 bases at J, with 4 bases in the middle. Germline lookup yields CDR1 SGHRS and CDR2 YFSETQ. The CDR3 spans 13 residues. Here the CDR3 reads CASSLDLNQPQHF. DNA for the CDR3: TGCGCCAGCAGCTTGGATCTCAATCAGCCCCAGCATTTT.

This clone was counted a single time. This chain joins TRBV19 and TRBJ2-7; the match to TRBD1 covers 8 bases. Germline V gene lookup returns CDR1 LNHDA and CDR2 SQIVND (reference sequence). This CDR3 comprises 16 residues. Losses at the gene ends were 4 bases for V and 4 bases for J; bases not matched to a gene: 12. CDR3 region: CASSTRGQVTRYEQYF. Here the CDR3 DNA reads TGTGCCAGTAGTACCCGGGGACAGGTTACGAGATACGAGCAGTACTTC. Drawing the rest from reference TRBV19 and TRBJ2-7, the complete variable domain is DGGITQSPKYLFRKEGQNVTLSCEQNLNHDAMYWYRQDPGQGLRLIYYSQIVNDFQKGDIAEGYSVSREKKESFPLTVTSAQKNPTAFYLCASSTRGQVTRYEQYFGPGTRLTVT.

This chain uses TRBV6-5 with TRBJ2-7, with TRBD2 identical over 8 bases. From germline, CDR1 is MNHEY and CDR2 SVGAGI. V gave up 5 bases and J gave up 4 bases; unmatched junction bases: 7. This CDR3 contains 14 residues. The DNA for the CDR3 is TGTGCCAGCAGTAAAAGCGGGAGAGTTTACGAGCAGTACTTC. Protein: CASSKSGRVYEQYF.

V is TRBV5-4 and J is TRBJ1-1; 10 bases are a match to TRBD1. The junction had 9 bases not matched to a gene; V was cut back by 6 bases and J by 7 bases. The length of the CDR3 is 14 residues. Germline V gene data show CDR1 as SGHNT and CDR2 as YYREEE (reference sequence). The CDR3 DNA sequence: TGTGCCAGCACCAAAGGGACAGGGGAATATGAAGCTTTCTTT. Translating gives CASTKGTGEYEAFF.

CDR3 amino acids: CASIMGGFMNTEAFF. The CDR3, as DNA: TGTGCCAGCATCATGGGGGGGTTCATGAACACTGAAGCTTTCTTT. The V and J genes are TRBV5-8 and TRBJ1-1; tentative D call: TRBD1 (5 bases). CDR1 SGHTS and CDR2 YDEGEE come from the germline V gene. With 6 bases removed from V and 0 bases from J, the gap between germline ends came to 15 bases. The CDR3 is made up of 15 amino acids. The full variable domain, its missing parts supplied by reference TRBV5-8 and TRBJ1-1, is EAGVTQSPTHLIKTRGQQATLRCSPISGHTSVYWYQQALGLGLQFLLWYDEGEERNRGNFPPRFSGRQFPNYSSELNVNALELEDSALYLCASIMGGFMNTEAFFGQGTRLTVV.

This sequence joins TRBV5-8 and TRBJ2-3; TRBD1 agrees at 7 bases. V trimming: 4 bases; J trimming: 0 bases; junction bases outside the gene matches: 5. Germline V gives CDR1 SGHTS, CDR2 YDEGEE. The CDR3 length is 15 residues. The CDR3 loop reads CASSPGQSSTDTQYF. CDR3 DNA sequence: TGTGCCAGCAGCCCGGGACAGTCTAGCACAGATACGCAGTATTTT.

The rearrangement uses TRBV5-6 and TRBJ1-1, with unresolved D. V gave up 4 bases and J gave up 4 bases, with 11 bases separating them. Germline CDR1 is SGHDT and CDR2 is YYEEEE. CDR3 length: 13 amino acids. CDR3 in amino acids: CASSHLRGTEAFF. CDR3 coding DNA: TGTGCCAGCAGCCACCTACGGGGCACTGAAGCTTTCTTT.

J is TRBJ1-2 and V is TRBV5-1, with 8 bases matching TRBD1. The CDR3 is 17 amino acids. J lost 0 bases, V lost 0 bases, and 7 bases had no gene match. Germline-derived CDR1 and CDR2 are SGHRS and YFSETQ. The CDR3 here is CASSLVSGGAPNYGYTF. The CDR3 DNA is TGCGCCAGCAGCTTGGTGTCAGGGGGCGCCCCTAACTATGGCTACACCTTC.

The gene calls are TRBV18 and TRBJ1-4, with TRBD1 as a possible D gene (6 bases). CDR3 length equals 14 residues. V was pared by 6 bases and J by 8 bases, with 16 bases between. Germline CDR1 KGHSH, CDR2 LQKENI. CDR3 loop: CASSYTGYREKLFF. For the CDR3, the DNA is TGTGCCAGCTCGTACACAGGGTACCGGGAAAAACTGTTTTTT.

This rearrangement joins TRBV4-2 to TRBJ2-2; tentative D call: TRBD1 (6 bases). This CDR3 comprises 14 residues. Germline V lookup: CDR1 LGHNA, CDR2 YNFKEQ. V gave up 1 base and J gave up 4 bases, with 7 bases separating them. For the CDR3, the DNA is TGTGCCAGCAGCCAAGGAGGGGGCACCGGGGAGCTGTTTTTT. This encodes CASSQGGGTGELFF.

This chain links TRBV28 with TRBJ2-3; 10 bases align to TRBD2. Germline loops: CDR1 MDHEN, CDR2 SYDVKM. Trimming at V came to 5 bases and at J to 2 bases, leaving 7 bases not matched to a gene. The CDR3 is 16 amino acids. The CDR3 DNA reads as TGTGCCAGCAGTCCATCGGGACTAGCGACCACAGATACGCAGTATTTT. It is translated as CASSPSGLATTDTQYF.

The chain's CDR3 is CASSESQGASLSSGANVLTF. Written as DNA, the CDR3 is TGTGCCAGCAGTGAGAGCCAGGGGGCTTCATTGAGCTCTGGGGCCAACGTCCTGACTTTC. This rearrangement joins TRBV6-1 to TRBJ2-6; 8 bases line up with TRBD1. Trimming took 3 bases from V and 0 from J; bases not matched to a gene: 13. CDR1 is MNHNS and CDR2 is SASEGT in the germline V gene. This CDR3 contains 20 residues.

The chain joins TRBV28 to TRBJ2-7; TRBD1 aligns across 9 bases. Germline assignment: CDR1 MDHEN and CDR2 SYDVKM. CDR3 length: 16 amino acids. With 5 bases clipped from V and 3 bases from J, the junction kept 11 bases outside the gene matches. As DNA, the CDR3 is TGTGCCAGCAGTACACTCAGGGGGACAGGGTACTACGAGCAGTACTTC. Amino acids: CASSTLRGTGYYEQYF. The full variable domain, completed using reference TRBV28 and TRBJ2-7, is DVKVTQSSRYLVKRTGEKVFLECVQDMDHENMFWYRQDPGLGLRLIYFSYDVKMKEKGDIPEGYSVSREKKERFSLILESASTNQTSMYLCASSTLRGTGYYEQYFGPGTRLTVT.

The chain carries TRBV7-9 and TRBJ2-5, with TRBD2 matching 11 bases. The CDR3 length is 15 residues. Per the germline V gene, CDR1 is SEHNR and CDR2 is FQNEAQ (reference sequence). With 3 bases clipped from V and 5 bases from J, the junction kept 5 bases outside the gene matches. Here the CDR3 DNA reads TGTGCCAGCAGCTTGGTGACTAGCGGGGAGGAGACCCAGTACTTC. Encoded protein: CASSLVTSGEETQYF.

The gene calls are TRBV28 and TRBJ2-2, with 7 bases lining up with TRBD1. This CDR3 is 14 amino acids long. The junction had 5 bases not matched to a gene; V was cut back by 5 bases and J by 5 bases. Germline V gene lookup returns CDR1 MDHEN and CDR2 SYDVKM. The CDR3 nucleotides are TGTGCCAGCAGTCTCTACAGGGGAACCGGGGAGCTGTTTTTT. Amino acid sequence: CASSLYRGTGELFF.

The CDR3 nucleotides are TGTGCCAGCAGTGAATCGGGGGGCGCACATCAGCCCCAGCATTTT. Its translation is CASSESGGAHQPQHF. This chain joins TRBV25-1 and TRBJ1-5, with D maybe TRBD1 (6 bases). The CDR3 runs 15 residues. V lost 1 base to trimming and J lost 5 bases, with 12 bases between them. Germline CDR1 reads MGHDK; CDR2 reads SYGVNS.

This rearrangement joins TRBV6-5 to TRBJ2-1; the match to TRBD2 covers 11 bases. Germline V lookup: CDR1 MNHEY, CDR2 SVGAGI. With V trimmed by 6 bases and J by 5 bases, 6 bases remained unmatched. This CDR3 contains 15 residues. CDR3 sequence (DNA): TGTGCCAGCAGGAAGACTAGCGGGATAAACAATGAGCAGTTCTTC. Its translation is CASRKTSGINNEQFF.

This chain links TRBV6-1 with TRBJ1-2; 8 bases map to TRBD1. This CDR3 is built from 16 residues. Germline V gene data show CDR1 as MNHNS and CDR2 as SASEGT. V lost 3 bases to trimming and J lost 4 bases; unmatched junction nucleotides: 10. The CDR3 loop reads CASSDYHRDRSYGYTF. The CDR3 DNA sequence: TGTGCCAGCAGTGACTACCACCGGGACAGGAGCTATGGCTACACCTTC.

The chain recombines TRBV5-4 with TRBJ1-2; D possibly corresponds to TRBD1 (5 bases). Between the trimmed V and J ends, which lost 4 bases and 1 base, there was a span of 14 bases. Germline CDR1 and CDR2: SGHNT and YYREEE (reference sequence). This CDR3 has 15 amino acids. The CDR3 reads CASSPGVGDNYGYTF. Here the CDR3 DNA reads TGTGCCAGCAGCCCGGGGGTGGGGGATAACTATGGCTACACCTTC.